This TCR beta chain was found in a study of beta chain features in type 1 diabetes. Notes on the study in general: Researchers could not determine here whether HLA type influences TCRB rearrangement. cDNA-based sequencing might over-represent cells highly expressing TCR. Patients with Type 1 diabetes showed moderately but significantly shorter TCRB CDR3s in all four CD4+ subsets.

This CDR3 has 14 amino acids. The germline V gene has CDR1 MNHNY and CDR2 SVGAGI (reference sequence). Trimming pared 0 bases from V and 7 bases from J, leaving 12 bases between. Every bit of the isolated RNA underwent reverse transcription, so sequencing read expressed TCRB transcripts. Produced via immunoSEQ multiplex PCR; TCRdb's table is partial and in-frame only. Of approximately 730,000 clones in the sample, roughly 13% were seen once. To note about this clone: What it binds is unknown.

All sorted populations exceeded 95% purity. The rearrangement joins TRBV6-6 to TRBJ1-1; perhaps TRBD1 as D (5 bases). This receptor was obtained from a man between 18 and 35 years old with type 1 diabetes. Sequencing used naive CD4+ T cells from blood. The CDR3 sequence: CASSYSEGRYEAFF. CDR3 bases: TGTGCCAGCAGTTACTCGGAGGGGAGGTATGAAGCTTTCTTT.